This TCR beta chain was identified in a study of T cell responses to AZD1222 COVID-19 vaccine. As for the study in general: The study pooled second doses at about 4 or about 12 weeks. Study-level results: Of spike-specific TCRs, nearly half reportedly target regions left unmutated in variants. The donors showed a predominance of white British ancestry and of females, with possible underestimation of clonal diversity.

CDR1 is MNHEY, CDR2 SVGAGI, per germline. The junction had 3 bases not matched to a gene; V was cut back by 3 bases and J by 4 bases. The CDR3 is 15 amino acids. Generated by immunoSEQ multiplex PCR, the TCRdb table keeps only in-frame clones and is missing some. The sample shows roughly 120,000 clones, less than 90% of them seen only once. Worth noting for this clone: The antigen remains undetermined.

J is TRBJ2-1 and V is TRBV6-5, with 10 bases matching TRBD2. Sample: peripheral blood, taken on day 0 of AZD1222 vaccination. The TCR comes from an adult in good health. CDR3 nucleotides: TGTGCCAGCAGTTATCTAGCGGGAGAGTACAATGAGCAGTTCTTC. It specifies CASSYLAGEYNEQFF.